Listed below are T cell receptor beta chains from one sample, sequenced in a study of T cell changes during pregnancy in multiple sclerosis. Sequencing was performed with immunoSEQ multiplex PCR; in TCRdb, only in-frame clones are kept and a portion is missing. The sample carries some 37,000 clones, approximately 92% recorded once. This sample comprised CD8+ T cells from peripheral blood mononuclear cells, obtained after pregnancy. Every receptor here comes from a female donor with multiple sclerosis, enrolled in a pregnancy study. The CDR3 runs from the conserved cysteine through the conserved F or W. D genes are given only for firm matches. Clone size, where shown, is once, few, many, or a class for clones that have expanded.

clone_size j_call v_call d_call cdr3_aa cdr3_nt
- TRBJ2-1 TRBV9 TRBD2 CASSVALATSGVYNEQFF TGTGCCAGCAGCGTAGCCCTGGCTACTAGCGGGGTTTACAATGAGCAGTTCTTC
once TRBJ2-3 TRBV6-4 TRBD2 CASSQTSGSSTDTQYF TGTGCCAGCAGTCAGACTAGCGGTTCTAGCACAGATACGCAGTATTTT
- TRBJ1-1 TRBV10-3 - CAISDSRELNTEAFF TGTGCCATCAGTGACAGCCGGGAGTTGAACACTGAAGCTTTCTTT
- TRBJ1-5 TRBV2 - CASDRGLNNQPQHF TGTGCCAGCGACCGGGGACTGAACAATCAGCCCCAGCATTTT
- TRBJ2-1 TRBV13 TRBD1 CASSLTGTGPRNEQFF TGTGCCAGCAGCCTGACCGGGACAGGGCCCCGCAATGAGCAGTTCTTC
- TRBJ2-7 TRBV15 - CATSRDGTSSHEQYF TGTGCCACCAGCAGAGATGGTACTAGCAGCCACGAGCAGTACTTC
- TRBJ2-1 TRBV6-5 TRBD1 CASSPTGGYNEQFF TGTGCCAGCAGTCCGACAGGGGGCTACAATGAGCAGTTCTTC
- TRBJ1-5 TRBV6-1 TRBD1 CASSERQGNNQPQHF TGTGCCAGCAGTGAAAGACAGGGAAACAATCAGCCCCAGCATTTT
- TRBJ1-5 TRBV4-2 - CASSQEGGMGNQPQHF TGTGCCAGCAGCCAAGAGGGAGGTATGGGTAATCAGCCCCAGCATTTT
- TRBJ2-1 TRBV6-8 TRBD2 CATCPPGASGEDLPNEQFF TGTGCCACCTGCCCTCCTGGGGCTAGCGGGGAGGACCTCCCCAATGAGCAGTTCTTC
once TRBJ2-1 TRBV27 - CASSPPHRVSSHEQFF TGTGCCAGCAGTCCGCCCCATAGAGTTTCGAGTCATGAGCAGTTCTTC
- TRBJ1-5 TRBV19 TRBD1 CASSIWTGGSNQPQHF TGTGCCAGTAGTATCTGGACAGGGGGCAGCAATCAGCCCCAGCATTTT
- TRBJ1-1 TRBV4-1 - CASSQESQGLNTEAFF TGCGCCAGCAGCCAAGAGTCGCAGGGTCTGAACACTGAAGCTTTCTTT
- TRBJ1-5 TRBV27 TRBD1 CASSLTGGNQPQHF TGTGCCAGCAGCCTGACAGGGGGCAATCAGCCCCAGCATTTT
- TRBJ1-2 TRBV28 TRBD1 CASRDRGDDYGYTF TGTGCCAGCCGTGACAGGGGGGACGACTATGGCTACACCTTC
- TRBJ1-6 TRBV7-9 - CASVQGSSSPLHF TGTGCCAGCGTACAGGGTAGTTCTTCACCCCTCCACTTT
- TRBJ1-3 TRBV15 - CATSSGAGNTIYF TGTGCCACCAGCAGTGGTGCGGGAAACACCATATATTTT
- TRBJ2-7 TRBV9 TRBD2 CASSVGLASSDEQYF TGTGCCAGCAGCGTAGGACTAGCGAGTAGTGACGAGCAGTACTTC
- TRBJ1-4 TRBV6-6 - CASSPLFREKLFF TGTGCCAGCAGCCCCCTTTTCAGGGAAAAACTGTTTTTT
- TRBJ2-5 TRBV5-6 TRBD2 CASSYPGLAGTETQYF TGTGCCAGCAGCTACCCGGGACTAGCGGGAACAGAGACCCAGTACTTC
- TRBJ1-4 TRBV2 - CASSGPRGRGELFF TGTGCCAGCAGTGGGCCCAGAGGGAGGGGTGAACTGTTTTTT
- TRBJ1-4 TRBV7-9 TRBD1 CASSDRELLREKLFF TGTGCCAGCAGCGACAGGGAACTCTTGAGGGAAAAACTGTTTTTT
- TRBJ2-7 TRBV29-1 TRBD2 CSVLFLRGEGLYEQYF TGCAGCGTTCTCTTCTTGCGCGGGGAGGGCCTGTACGAGCAGTACTTC
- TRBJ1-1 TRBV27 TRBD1 CASSLSRGAQTMNTEAFF TGTGCCAGCAGTCTGTCCAGGGGGGCCCAGACCATGAACACTGAAGCTTTCTTT
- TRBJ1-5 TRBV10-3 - CAISESRWHPERQPQHF TGTGCCATCAGTGAGTCGCGGTGGCACCCGGAGCGTCAGCCCCAGCATTTT
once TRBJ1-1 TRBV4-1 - CASSQDEGKYTEAFF TGCGCCAGCAGCCAAGATGAGGGTAAATACACTGAAGCTTTCTTT
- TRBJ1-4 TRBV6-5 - CASSAEGEKLFF TGTGCCAGCAGTGCTGAGGGTGAAAAACTGTTTTTT
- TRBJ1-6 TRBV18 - CASSTREVSYNSPLHF TGTGCCAGCTCAACCAGGGAGGTGAGCTATAATTCACCCCTCCACTTT
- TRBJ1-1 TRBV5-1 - CASSLRGGSEAFF TGCGCCAGCAGCTTGAGAGGGGGTAGTGAAGCTTTCTTT
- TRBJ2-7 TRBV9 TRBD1 CASSATGTGTYEQYF TGTGCCAGCAGCGCGACCGGGACAGGGACCTACGAGCAGTACTTC
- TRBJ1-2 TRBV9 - CASSVGGDYGYTF TGTGCCAGCAGCGTAGGTGGAGACTATGGCTACACCTTC
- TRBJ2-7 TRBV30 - CAWSVGWGREQYF TGTGCCTGGAGTGTCGGTTGGGGGCGCGAGCAGTACTTC
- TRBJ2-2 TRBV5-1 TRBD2 CASSLGPRLAGGTGELFF TGCGCCAGCAGCTTGGGCCCGCGGCTAGCGGGAGGCACCGGGGAGCTGTTTTTT
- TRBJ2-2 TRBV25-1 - CASSGRAGVYPGELFF TGTGCCAGCAGTGGAAGGGCAGGGGTTTATCCCGGGGAGCTGTTTTTT
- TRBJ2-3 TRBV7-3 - CASSPKGLVGQRSTDTQYF TGTGCCAGCAGCCCCAAAGGGCTTGTAGGACAGCGAAGCACAGATACGCAGTATTTT
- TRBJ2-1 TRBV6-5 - CASSYSGGWVYNEQFF TGTGCCAGCAGTTACTCCGGGGGTTGGGTCTACAATGAGCAGTTCTTC
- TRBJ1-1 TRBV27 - CASRRPGEGTEAFF TGTGCCAGCAGGCGACCAGGGGAGGGGACTGAAGCTTTCTTT
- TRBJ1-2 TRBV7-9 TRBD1 CASSPGQGYGYTF TGTGCCAGCAGTCCGGGACAGGGGTATGGCTACACCTTC